A single sample is the source of the 14 T cell receptor beta chains below, sequenced in a study of response to subunit inactivated influenza vaccine. TCRdb re-analysed the RT-PCR reads in MiXCR, keeping a single row per CDR3 protein. The sample yields 860,000 or so distinct CDR3 sequences, about 20% seen once. The sample in question was PBMCs from blood, obtained roughly 5 days after vaccination. Source of these receptors: a man aged 50 to 59 who received an inactivated influenza vaccine.

The chain has TRBV13 and TRBJ1-4; 8 nucleotides match TRBD1. Per the germline V gene, CDR1 is PRHDT and CDR2 is FYEKMQ (reference sequence). This CDR3 contains 15 residues. Germline trimming cut 0 bases from V and 7 bases from J; bases unmatched to any gene: 4. For the CDR3, the DNA is TGTGCCAGCAGCTTAGGTGGCAGGGGGCGTGAAAAACTGTTTTTT. Protein product: CASSLGGRGREKLFF.

This chain links TRBV19 with TRBJ2-1; maybe TRBD1 (6 bases). This CDR3 is 15 amino acids long. The V end lost 0 bases, the J end lost 6 bases, and 12 bases lay between the germline ends. In germline, CDR1 is LNHDA, CDR2 SQIVND (reference sequence). CDR3 sequence: CASSIDRRTANEQFF. CDR3 DNA: TGTGCCAGTAGTATAGATCGGAGGACAGCCAATGAGCAGTTCTTC.

The chain has TRBV5-8 and TRBJ2-5; maybe TRBD1 (5 bases). The length of the CDR3 is 15 residues. Germline V lookup: CDR1 SGHTS, CDR2 YDEGEE. V lost 0 bases and J lost 2, with 11 bases in between. This chain's CDR3 is CASSLALAGQETQYF. CDR3 DNA sequence: TGTGCCAGCAGCTTGGCCTTGGCAGGGCAAGAGACCCAGTACTTC. The full variable domain, rest sourced from reference TRBV5-8 and TRBJ2-5, is EAGVTQSPTHLIKTRGQQATLRCSPISGHTSVYWYQQALGLGLQFLLWYDEGEERNRGNFPPRFSGRQFPNYSSELNVNALELEDSALYLCASSLALAGQETQYFGPGTRLLVL.

The chain couples TRBV4-3 to TRBJ2-3; TRBD2 agrees at 8 bases. The junction had 3 bases not matched to a gene; V was cut back by 3 bases and J by 1 base. Germline lookup yields CDR1 LGHNA and CDR2 YSLEER. The CDR3 consists of 15 residues. The CDR3: CASSQMTSGTDTQYF. The CDR3, as DNA: TGCGCCAGCAGCCAGATGACTAGCGGCACAGATACGCAGTATTTT.

This clonotype has just a few counts. This CDR3 reads CSARAGTGNTGELFF. CDR3 bases: TGCAGTGCTAGAGCCGGGACAGGGAACACCGGGGAGCTGTTTTTT. The chain joins TRBV20-1 to TRBJ2-2, with 8 bases matching TRBD1. The junction had 2 bases not matched to a gene; V was cut back by 1 base and J by 1 base. The CDR3 extends over 15 amino acids. Germline CDR1 and CDR2: DFQATT and SNEGSKA (reference sequence).

The genes are TRBV20-1 and TRBJ1-2; possible D gene TRBD1, 5 bases. CDR3 length equals 13 residues. The germline CDR1 and CDR2 sequences are DFQATT and SNEGSKA (reference sequence). V lost 6 bases and J lost 3, with 14 bases in between. In DNA, the CDR3 is TGCAGTGCCATGGGGGGAGTAGACTATGGCTACACCTTC. It codes for CSAMGGVDYGYTF.

This clonotype was picked up many times. V is TRBV4-3 and J is TRBJ2-3; D is unclear. Trimming left V 0 bases short and J 0 bases short, with 4 bases between. This CDR3 is 14 amino acids long. CDR1 and CDR2 (germline): LGHNA, YSLEER. CDR3 residues: CASSQEHSTDTQYF. The DNA of the CDR3 is TGCGCCAGCAGCCAAGAACACAGCACAGATACGCAGTATTTT.

This clonotype occurred a few times. The V and J genes are TRBV7-9 and TRBJ2-5; no clear D. V gave up 3 bases and J gave up 3 bases, with 14 bases separating them. Germline V lookup: CDR1 SEHNR, CDR2 FQNEAQ (reference sequence). The CDR3 is 15 residues long. The DNA of the CDR3 is TGTGCCAGCAGCTTCCCCTTTCCCGCAGAAGAGACCCAGTACTTC. Translation: CASSFPFPAEETQYF.

V gene TRBV15 combines with J gene TRBJ1-2, with a possible D match to TRBD1 (6 bases). The CDR3 is 16 residues long. Trimming left V 0 bases short and J 0 bases short, with 11 bases between. The germline CDR1 and CDR2 sequences are LNHNV and YYDKDF (reference sequence). The CDR3 loop is CATSREKGGSNYGYTF. CDR3 bases: TGTGCCACCAGCAGAGAGAAGGGGGGCTCTAACTATGGCTACACCTTC.

This clonotype was found a few times. The V and J genes are TRBV20-1 and TRBJ2-5, with D unclear. V lost 6 bases and J 0 bases, leaving 17 bases between the germline ends. Germline V gene sequence: CDR1 DFQATT, CDR2 SNEGSKA (reference sequence). There are 15 residues in the CDR3. The chain's CDR3 is CSAKSQQWYQETQYF. The DNA of the CDR3 is TGCAGTGCAAAGAGCCAACAGTGGTACCAAGAGACCCAGTACTTC.

The sample holds a few counts of this clonotype. The gene calls are TRBV7-7 and TRBJ2-1; the match to TRBD2 covers 9 bases. Germline V gene lookup returns CDR1 SSHAT and CDR2 FNYEAQ (reference sequence). The trim removed 5 bases at V and 1 base at J, leaving 12 bases unmatched. There are 18 residues in the CDR3. CDR3 in DNA: TGTGCCAGCAGCCCCCGGGCTAGCGGGACGCCTTCCTACAATGAGCAGTTCTTC. It specifies CASSPRASGTPSYNEQFF.

A few counts support this clonotype. The chain uses TRBV6-1 and TRBJ2-5, with 8 bases aligning to TRBD1. The CDR3 totals 14 residues. Per the germline V gene, CDR1 is MNHNS and CDR2 is SASEGT. V trimming: 8 bases; J trimming: 0 bases; junction bases outside the gene matches: 5. The DNA for the CDR3 is TGTGCCAGCCTGGGCAGGGGGCACCAAGAGACCCAGTACTTC. Its protein product is CASLGRGHQETQYF.

This clonotype was detected many times. The J gene is TRBJ2-7, the V gene TRBV20-1, with 7 bases fitting TRBD2. The V gene end was trimmed by 0 bases and the J gene end by 1 base; junction bases not matched to a gene: 9. This CDR3 has 16 residues. Germline V lookup: CDR1 DFQATT, CDR2 SNEGSKA (reference sequence). CDR3 coding DNA: TGCAGTGCTAGAGATGAGTACAAAGCGGGATCCTACGAGCAGTACTTC. It yields the protein CSARDEYKAGSYEQYF.

This clonotype was observed many times. The chain joins TRBV29-1 to TRBJ2-3, with TRBD2 as a possible D gene (9 bases). CDR3 length equals 15 residues. Trimming cost V 6 bases and J 1 base, with 17 bases left between them. From germline, CDR1 is SQVTM and CDR2 ANQGSEA. The CDR3 protein is CSVDRGLAGTDTQYF. The CDR3 region has the DNA TGCAGCGTCGACAGGGGACTAGCTGGCACAGATACGCAGTATTTT.